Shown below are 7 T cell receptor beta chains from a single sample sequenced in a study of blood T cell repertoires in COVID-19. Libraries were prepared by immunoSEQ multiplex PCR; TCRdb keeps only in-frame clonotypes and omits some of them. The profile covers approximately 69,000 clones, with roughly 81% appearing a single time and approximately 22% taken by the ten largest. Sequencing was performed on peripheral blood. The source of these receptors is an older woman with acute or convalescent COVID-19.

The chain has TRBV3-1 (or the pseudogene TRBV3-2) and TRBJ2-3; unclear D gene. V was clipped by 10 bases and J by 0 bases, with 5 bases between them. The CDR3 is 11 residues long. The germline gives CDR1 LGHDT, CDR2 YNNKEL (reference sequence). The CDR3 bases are TGTGCCACCCAAAGCACAGATACGCAGTATTTT. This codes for CATQSTDTQYF.

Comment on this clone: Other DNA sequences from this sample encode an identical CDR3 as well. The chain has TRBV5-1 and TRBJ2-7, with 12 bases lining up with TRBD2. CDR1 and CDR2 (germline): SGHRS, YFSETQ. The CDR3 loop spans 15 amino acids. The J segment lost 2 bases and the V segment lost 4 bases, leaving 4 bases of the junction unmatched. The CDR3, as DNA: TGCGCCAGCAGCCCAGGGACTAGCGGGCCCTACGAGCAGTACTTC. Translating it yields CASSPGTSGPYEQYF. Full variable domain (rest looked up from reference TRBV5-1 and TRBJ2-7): KAGVTQTPRYLIKTRGQQVTLSCSPISGHRSVSWYQQTPGQGLQFLFEYFSETQRNKGNFPGRFSGRQFSNSRSEMNVSTLELGDSALYLCASSPGTSGPYEQYFGPGTRLTVT.

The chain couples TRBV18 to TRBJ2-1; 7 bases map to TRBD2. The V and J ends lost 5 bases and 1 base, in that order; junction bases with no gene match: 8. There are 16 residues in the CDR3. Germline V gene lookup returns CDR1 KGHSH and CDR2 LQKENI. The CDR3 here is CASSTRTRRSYNEQFF. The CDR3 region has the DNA TGTGCCAGCTCAACTAGGACTAGGAGGTCCTACAATGAGCAGTTCTTC.

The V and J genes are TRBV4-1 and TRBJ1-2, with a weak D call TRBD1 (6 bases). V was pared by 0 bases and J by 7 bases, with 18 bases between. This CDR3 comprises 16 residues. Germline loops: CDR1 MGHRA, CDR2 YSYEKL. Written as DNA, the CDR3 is TGCGCCAGCAGCCAAGATCTCAGCAGGGGTCAGCGTGGCTACACCTTC. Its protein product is CASSQDLSRGQRGYTF.

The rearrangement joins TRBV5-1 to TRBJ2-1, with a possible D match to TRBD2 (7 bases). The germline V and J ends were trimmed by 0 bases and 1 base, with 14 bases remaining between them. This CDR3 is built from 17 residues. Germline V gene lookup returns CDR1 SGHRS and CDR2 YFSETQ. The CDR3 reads CASSLARGGHSYNEQFF. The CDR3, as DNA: TGCGCCAGCAGCTTGGCCCGCGGGGGCCATTCCTACAATGAGCAGTTCTTC.

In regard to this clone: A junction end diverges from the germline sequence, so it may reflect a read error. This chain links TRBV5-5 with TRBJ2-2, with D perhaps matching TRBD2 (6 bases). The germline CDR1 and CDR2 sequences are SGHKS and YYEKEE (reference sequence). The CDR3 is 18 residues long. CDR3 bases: TGTGCCAGCAGCTTGGTCGGGAGTAGGTCCCGCGAACACCGGGGAGCCGTTTTT. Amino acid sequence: CASSLVGSRSREHRGAVF.

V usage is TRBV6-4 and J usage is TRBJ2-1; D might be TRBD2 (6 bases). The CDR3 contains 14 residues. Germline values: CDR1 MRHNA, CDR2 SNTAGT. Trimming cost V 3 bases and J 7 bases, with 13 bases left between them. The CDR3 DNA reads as TGTGCCAGCAGTGAATCGGGAGAGGGTAATGAGCAGTTCTTC. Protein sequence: CASSESGEGNEQFF.